The clone carrying this T cell receptor beta chain was recorded a few times. During its preparation, the TCRbeta library received unique molecular identifiers. TCRdb used MiXCR to reprocess the PCR reads, holding one entry per CDR3 protein. The sample gives approximately 340,000 distinct CDR3 sequences, 9% to 12% of which show up once; less than 2.5% is in the top ten. This sample is drawn from a study of T-cell reconstitution after alpha-beta-depleted transplantation in children. The CDR3 sequence is 13 residues long. Germline V gene sequence: CDR1 MNHEY, CDR2 SMNVEV (reference sequence). V was trimmed by 6 bases and J by 6 bases, leaving 15 bases between them.

The gene calls are TRBV27 and TRBJ2-7; the D gene could be TRBD1 or TRBD2 (5 bases each). Material: PBMCs from the stem cell graft donor, obtained from the stem cell graft. This sequence was found in a human donor who donated a stem cell graft to a child with acute lymphoblastic leukemia. This CDR3 is CASSLGTGLEQYF. For the CDR3, the DNA is TGTGCCAGCAGCCTCGGGACCGGGCTCGAGCAGTACTTC.